This TCR beta chain was sequenced in a study of cytotoxic CD8 clonotypes in ibrutinib-treated CLL listed by TCRdb under 2021. In the study overall: The cohort had 11 relapsed/refractory and 15 treatment-naive patients; some 17 were IGHV unmutated. Of the approximately 86 people in the trial, around 25 had longitudinal samples available. All remission and progressive disease samples were collected while patients were still receiving ibrutinib. An average of about 250,000 productive templates and 94,082 productive rearrangements was obtained per sample. The response samples were drawn at a median of roughly eleven months into treatment, with a range of roughly 6 to 40 months. Partial responses were observed in roughly 25 patients and complete responses in 2; after a median follow-up of around 68 months, remission was maintained in 15 or so patients and progression was observed in about twelve. Cryopreserved peripheral blood mononuclear cells were collected at three points: before therapy, at response, and at either sustained remission or disease progression. Beyond this particular receptor, the publication reports: Sustained-remission and progressing patients did not have matched sampling times, and lymph node repertoires were not examined. Public clonotypes were rare and either contracted or stayed stable during treatment, and the rise in clonality at ibrutinib response reflected the expansion of private clonotypes. Baseline clonality exceeded that of age-matched healthy donors and correlated strongly with circulating CD8+ T-cell counts. Clonality increased at ibrutinib response, stayed stable in sustained remission, and fell back toward baseline at progression.

Explained via the paper, the time point label denotes: roughly 23 months on ibrutinib. For TCR beta library preparation, roughly 2 micrograms of genomic DNA were isolated from cryopreserved PBMCs. High-throughput TCR beta sequencing was performed on longitudinal blood samples from CLL patients receiving ibrutinib monotherapy. Patients were enrolled in a phase 2 open-label single-center ibrutinib monotherapy trial. A MiSeq instrument was used for deep resolution sequencing, which targeted depths ranging from 1 in 1 million up to 1 in 200,000 T cells, with coverage averaging 10x for each clonotype. The immunoSEQ hsTCRB Kit was used to generate TCR beta libraries. Per the authors' processing: Data were analyzed with ImmunoSEQ Data Assistant and ImmunoSEQ Analyzer, with V, D and J genes assigned per IMGT definitions. Clonality, with values ranging from 0 to 1, was calculated as one minus the normalized Shannon entropy of productive rearrangement frequencies. Only overrepresented clonotypes making up at least 0.05% of the repertoire of each patient were included in the public clonotype analysis. About twelve repertoires from age-matched healthy donors, obtained from immuneACCESS, served as clonality controls. Entries here come from immuneACCESS through TCRdb and include only in-frame sequences with V and J called. Some clones fail to appear in such tables; in the studies checked, an unresolved V gene covers under half of the shortfall, and the cause of the remainder is unknown. V and J calls and clone size come straight from that table; D and trimming were deduced from the DNA. The sample table shows about 50,000 clones, and roughly 63% are seen once. Less than 30% of the sample belongs to the ten largest clones.

Remarks on this clone: The target of this receptor is not known. Base quality data are lacking; no much larger clone is found one base away.

CDR1 and CDR2, looked up from the germline V gene, are MNHNS and SASEGT. The CDR3 has 12 amino acids, counting the end cysteine and phenylalanine. Here the CDR3 DNA is all that survives: 36 bases in frame from base 1. At the junction V is shortened by 3 bases and J by 8 bases, with 11 bases in between. Recombination connected TRBV6-1 to TRBJ2-7; TRBD2 is a possible D gene, resting on 5 matching bases. Here the sequenced sample was PBMCs, taken after 24 months of ibrutinib treatment. The source of this sequence is a human donor with chronic lymphocytic leukemia. The CDR3: CASSEWTGKQYF. In nucleotides, the sequence is TGTGCCAGCAGTGAGTGGACTGGCAAGCAGTACTTC.